This TCR beta chain emerged from a study of blood T cells in healthy people across ages. With 3 bases clipped from V and 2 bases from J, the junction kept 5 bases outside the gene matches. The CDR3 contains 15 residues. Germline CDR1 KGHSH, CDR2 LQKENI. This clonotype came up a few times. The second PCR ran 7 to 11 cycles with a sample-barcoded 5' primer and J-beta primers. TCRdb processed the 5' RACE reads anew with MiXCR; each CDR3 protein has one entry. Found here are 500,000 to 650,000 distinct CDR3 sequences, about 28% of them singletons; the top ten hold approximately 3.5%. In addition, the sample was reused for a study of T cells of mothers and their children. This second study says: Reads obtained per mother exceeded 9 million TCR beta CDR3 reads, with a few million obtained per child.

Input material: blood. V is TRBV18 and J is TRBJ1-2; 8 bases map to TRBD1. The sequence derives from a boy under 10 years old in good health. The CDR3 region is CASSPLGQANYGYTF. CDR3 sequence (DNA): TGTGCCAGCTCACCTCTGGGACAGGCGAACTATGGCTACACCTTC.